What follows describes a single T cell receptor beta chain. Its specificity is unknown. With duration under 3 months, ophthalmopathy was active: Clinical Activity Score at least 3, NOSPECS at least 4. Uncontrolled infection, other autoimmune disease, pregnancy or lactation led to exclusion. These data belong to a study of T cells in Graves' hyperthyroidism and ophthalmopathy. Study details: Blood from the periphery was taken at initial diagnosis, before any treatment.

RNA transcripts were the template for amplifying TCR beta CDR3 regions. During a first-round RT-PCR of the TCR CDR3, the HTBI primer set was used. In TCRdb, the multiplex PCR reads were re-called with MiXCR into one record per CDR3 protein. The sample lists a few hundred thousand distinct CDR3 sequences; about 14% were seen once. Per the germline V gene, CDR1 is PRHDT and CDR2 is FYEKMQ (reference sequence). Trimming left V 11 bases short and J 4 bases short, with 8 bases between. This CDR3 has 10 residues. Regarding the study as a whole: Most expanded thyroid clonotypes above 0.001 recurred in blood.

The receptor was isolated from a woman aged 30 to 39 with Graves' ophthalmopathy. The chain couples TRBV13 to TRBJ1-2; no reliable D call. Sample: blood. The DNA for the CDR3 is TGTGCCGGCCGCTCCTATGGCTACACCTTC. Translation: CAGRSYGYTF. The full variable domain, its missing parts supplied by reference TRBV13 and TRBJ1-2, is AAGVIQSPRHLIKEKRETATLKCYPIPRHDTVYWYQQGPGQDPQFLISFYEKMQSDKGSIPDRFSAQQFSDYHSELNMSSLELGDSALYFCAGRSYGYTFGSGTRLTVV.